A single sample is the source of the 30 T cell receptor beta chains below, sequenced in a study of T cell responses to AZD1222 COVID-19 vaccine. Using immunoSEQ multiplex PCR, the repertoire was profiled, and TCRdb retains in-frame clones only, with some absent. The table lists some 140,000 clones, 91% of them singletons. The starting material was peripheral blood, obtained 28 days after the second AZD1222 dose. These receptors came from an adult who received the AZD1222 COVID-19 vaccine.

The J gene is TRBJ1-1, the V gene TRBV7-2; D is unclear. Germline CDR1 SGHTA, CDR2 FQGNSA. CDR3 length equals 15 residues. V lost 5 bases and J 0 bases, leaving 13 bases between the germline ends. The CDR3 spells CASSRARGMNTEAFF. The CDR3 region has the DNA TGTGCCAGCAGCAGGGCGAGAGGCATGAACACTGAAGCTTTCTTT.

The chain couples TRBV12-5 to TRBJ1-2; D is perhaps TRBD1 (5 bases). Per the germline V gene, CDR1 is LGHNT and CDR2 is FRNRAP. CDR3 length: 16 amino acids. V lost 2 bases and J lost 4, with 17 bases in between. This CDR3 is CASGLRPGKPGYGYTF. DNA of the CDR3: TGTGCTAGTGGTTTGAGACCAGGGAAACCCGGCTATGGCTACACCTTC.

The rearrangement joins TRBV19 to TRBJ2-7; TRBD1 aligns across 7 bases. V lost 4 bases and J lost 2; bases outside the gene matches: 5. Germline CDR1 LNHDA, CDR2 SQIVND (reference sequence). The CDR3 totals 14 residues. CDR3 sequence (DNA): TGTGCCAGTAGTAGAGGGGACAGTACCTACGAGCAGTACTTC. Its translation: CASSRGDSTYEQYF. Filled out from reference TRBV19 and TRBJ2-7, the complete variable domain reads DGGITQSPKYLFRKEGQNVTLSCEQNLNHDAMYWYRQDPGQGLRLIYYSQIVNDFQKGDIAEGYSVSREKKESFPLTVTSAQKNPTAFYLCASSRGDSTYEQYFGPGTRLTVT.

The chain links TRBV19 to TRBJ1-2; TRBD1 is a possible D gene (5 bases). The ends were cut back, 7 bases at V and 0 bases at J, with 21 bases in the middle. This CDR3 region has 17 residues. CDR1 and CDR2 from the germline V gene are LNHDA and SQIVND (reference sequence). DNA of the CDR3: TGTGCCAGTAAAGGCAGACAAGTCCTGACAGCTAACTATGGCTACACCTTC. Translated: CASKGRQVLTANYGYTF.

V is TRBV30 and J is TRBJ1-5; 12 bases match TRBD1. The junction had 9 bases not matched to a gene; V was cut back by 0 bases and J by 6 bases. Looked up from germline, CDR1 is GTSNPN and CDR2 is SVGIG (reference sequence). The CDR3 runs 17 residues. The CDR3 DNA reads TGTGCCTGGAGTGTGCGCGGGACAGGGGGCTTTGGTCAGCCCCAGCATTTT. It encodes CAWSVRGTGGFGQPQHF.

This clone was detected only once. V gene TRBV19 combines with J gene TRBJ1-6; TRBD1 is a possible D gene (5 bases). Trimming stripped 6 bases from V and 10 bases from J, with 13 bases between. CDR3 length: 13 residues. The germline V gene encodes CDR1 LNHDA and CDR2 SQIVND (reference sequence). The CDR3 sequence is CASRPGMESPLHF. CDR3 in DNA: TGTGCCAGTAGACCAGGGATGGAGTCACCCCTCCACTTT. The full variable domain, in which reference TRBV19 and TRBJ1-6 provide the parts outside the CDR3, is DGGITQSPKYLFRKEGQNVTLSCEQNLNHDAMYWYRQDPGQGLRLIYYSQIVNDFQKGDIAEGYSVSREKKESFPLTVTSAQKNPTAFYLCASRPGMESPLHFGNGTRLTVT.

This rearrangement joins TRBV9 to TRBJ2-5; D uncertain. The length of the CDR3 is 15 residues. V was trimmed by 6 bases and J by 2 bases, leaving 17 bases between them. Germline V gene sequence: CDR1 SGDLS, CDR2 YYNGEE. The CDR3 is CASTRGRLVQETQYF. CDR3 DNA sequence: TGTGCCAGCACCAGAGGTCGGTTGGTACAAGAGACCCAGTACTTC. The variable domain in full, completed from reference TRBV9 and TRBJ2-5, reads DSGVTQTPKHLITATGQRVTLRCSPRSGDLSVYWYQQSLDQGLQFLIQYYNGEERAKGNILERFSAQQFPDLHSELNLSSLELGDSALYFCASTRGRLVQETQYFGPGTRLLVL.

The chain joins TRBV19 to TRBJ2-1, with D perhaps matching TRBD2 (6 bases). This CDR3 has 13 amino acids. CDR1 is LNHDA and CDR2 is SQIVND in the germline V gene (reference sequence). V was cut by 5 bases and J by 9 bases, with 14 bases left in between. The CDR3, as DNA: TGTGCCAGTAGTTCCGGGCTGGGGGGTGAGCAGTTCTTC. Its translation is CASSSGLGGEQFF.

V gene TRBV18 combines with J gene TRBJ2-1; 9 nucleotides line up with TRBD2. The CDR3 is made up of 14 amino acids. With 6 bases clipped from V and 6 bases from J, the junction kept 6 bases outside the gene matches. The germline gives CDR1 KGHSH, CDR2 LQKENI. The CDR3 DNA follows: TGTGCCAGCTCCCCGCGGGAGGGAAGCAATGAGCAGTTCTTC. This translates into CASSPREGSNEQFF.

This chain joins TRBV7-3 and TRBJ2-2; maybe TRBD1 (6 bases). Germline V lookup: CDR1 SGHTA, CDR2 FQGTGA. The V and J ends lost 2 bases and 6 bases respectively, with 19 bases between them. This CDR3 contains 17 residues. CDR3 sequence reads: CASSLGAGAGTAGELFF. CDR3 bases: TGTGCCAGCAGCTTAGGTGCAGGGGCAGGAACGGCCGGGGAGCTGTTTTTT. Complete variable domain (other parts from reference TRBV7-3 and TRBJ2-2): GAGVSQTPSNKVTEKGKYVELRCDPISGHTALYWYRQSLGQGPEFLIYFQGTGAADDSGLPNDRFFAVRPEGSVSTLKIQRTERGDSAVYLCASSLGAGAGTAGELFFGEGSRLTVL.

The rearrangement joins TRBV6-1 to TRBJ1-1; D might be TRBD1 (6 bases). Germline lookup yields CDR1 MNHNS and CDR2 SASEGT. V lost 3 bases to trimming and J lost 10 bases, with 12 bases between them. This CDR3 is built from 12 residues. CDR3 region: CASSDGGGRAFF. The CDR3 bases are TGTGCCAGCAGTGACGGGGGGGGGCGAGCTTTCTTT.

The chain employs TRBV7-2 and TRBJ2-7; no definite D call. The germline gives CDR1 SGHTA, CDR2 FQGNSA. The length of the CDR3 is 13 residues. Trimming took off 1 base at V and 3 bases at J, with 7 bases between the two ends. In nucleotides, the CDR3 is TGTGCCAGCAGCTTAGATGGGAACTACGAGCAGTACTTC. Its translation: CASSLDGNYEQYF. The variable domain in full, completed from reference TRBV7-2 and TRBJ2-7, reads GAGVSQSPSNKVTEKGKDVELRCDPISGHTALYWYRQSLGQGLEFLIYFQGNSAPDKSGLPSDRFSAERTGGSVSTLTIQRTQQEDSAVYLCASSLDGNYEQYFGPGTRLTVT.

This rearrangement joins TRBV15 to TRBJ2-1; tentative D call: TRBD1 (7 bases). The V gene's germline CDR1 is LNHNV and CDR2 YYDKDF (reference sequence). This CDR3 is 16 amino acids long. Deletions cut 6 bases from V and 3 bases from J, with 18 bases between. The CDR3 bases are TGTGCCACCAGTCTCAACGGGGGACAGCTCTACAATGAGCAGTTCTTC. This sequence encodes CATSLNGGQLYNEQFF.

The rearrangement uses TRBV9 and TRBJ2-5; possibly TRBD1 or TRBD2 for D (5 bases each). CDR1 is SGDLS and CDR2 is YYNGEE in the germline V gene. Deletions cut 0 bases from V and 1 base from J, with 19 bases between. The CDR3 sequence is 18 residues long. CDR3 loop: CASSVGGTERELQETQYF. CDR3 in DNA: TGTGCCAGCAGCGTAGGGGGGACGGAGCGCGAGCTCCAAGAGACCCAGTACTTC.

V is TRBV29-1 and J is TRBJ2-6; no clear D. The CDR3 spans 14 residues. CDR1 SQVTM and CDR2 ANQGSEA come from the germline V gene. The V gene lost 3 bases and the J gene lost 1 base, with 7 bases spanning the gap. The CDR3 DNA follows: TGCAGCGTTGATGTTGGATCTGGGGCCAACGTCCTGACTTTC. Translation: CSVDVGSGANVLTF.

Notes on this clone: Other DNA sequences in the sample encode the same CDR3. V usage is TRBV7-2 and J usage is TRBJ2-1, with D unclear. Germline V gene data show CDR1 as SGHTA and CDR2 as FQGNSA. The CDR3 contains 14 residues. The V and J ends lost 1 base and 0 bases respectively, with 4 bases between them. CDR3 loop: CASSLGGSYNEQFF. In DNA form, the CDR3 reads TGTGCCAGCAGCTTAGGAGGCTCCTACAATGAGCAGTTCTTC.

The chain joins TRBV12-5 to TRBJ1-1, with 11 bases lining up with TRBD1. Germline loops: CDR1 LGHNT, CDR2 FRNRAP. V lost 6 bases, J lost 0 bases, and 9 bases stayed unmatched. The CDR3 consists of 17 residues. The CDR3 DNA is TGTGCTAGTGGCCCTGGGACAGGGGGATTCATGAACACTGAAGCTTTCTTT. Translated, it gives CASGPGTGGFMNTEAFF.

This clone is a singleton in its sample. This chain connects TRBV6-1 to TRBJ2-1; D may be TRBD1 (6 bases). The germline gives CDR1 MNHNS, CDR2 SASEGT. Trimming shortened V by 3 bases and J by 0 bases, and 15 bases separated the two germline ends. The CDR3 consists of 17 residues. The CDR3 spells CASSDQGTASSYNEQFF. CDR3 nucleotide sequence: TGTGCCAGCAGTGACCAGGGGACGGCGAGCTCCTACAATGAGCAGTTCTTC.

This chain joins TRBV30 and TRBJ2-3; TRBD1 agrees at 7 bases. The V and J ends lost 3 bases and 1 base, in that order; junction bases with no gene match: 10. This CDR3 region has 16 residues. CDR1 and CDR2 (germline): GTSNPN, SVGIG (reference sequence). CDR3 coding DNA: TGTGCCTGGAGCCCCGACAGGGTCTCTGGCACAGATACGCAGTATTTT. It is translated as CAWSPDRVSGTDTQYF.

The V gene is TRBV27, the J gene TRBJ1-2, with TRBD1 matching 7 bases. The germline V gene encodes CDR1 MNHEY and CDR2 SMNVEV (reference sequence). V lost 4 bases and J lost 2; bases outside the gene matches: 4. The CDR3 contains 14 residues. The CDR3 DNA reads as TGTGCCAGCAGTTCAGGGGGACAGAACTATGGCTACACCTTC. Protein sequence: CASSSGGQNYGYTF.

The V call is TRBV23-1, the J call TRBJ2-7, with 7 bases aligning to TRBD1. TRBV23-1 is assigned to the ORF class and has an uncertain function. This CDR3 is 13 amino acids long. Trimming cost V 8 bases and J 4 bases; bases outside gene matches: 8. CDR3 DNA sequence: TGCGCCAGCCTAGACAGGGAAACATACGAGCAGTACTTC. Residues: CASLDRETYEQYF.

V usage is TRBV2 and J usage is TRBJ1-1; 8 positions agree with TRBD1. This CDR3 spans 14 amino acids. The V gene end was trimmed by 7 bases and the J gene end by 7 bases; junction bases not matched to a gene: 11. Germline V gene sequence: CDR1 SNHLY, CDR2 FYNNEI. The CDR3 here is CASTWTGRTGEAFF. In nucleotides, the CDR3 is TGTGCCAGCACATGGACAGGGCGGACGGGTGAAGCTTTCTTT. Using reference TRBV2 and TRBJ1-1 for the parts outside the CDR3, the full variable domain is EPEVTQTPSHQVTQMGQEVILRCVPISNHLYFYWYRQILGQKVEFLVSFYNNEISEKSEIFDDQFSVERPDGSNFTLKIRSTKLEDSAMYFCASTWTGRTGEAFFGQGTRLTVV.

The gene calls are TRBV9 and TRBJ2-3; D gene uncertain. CDR1 is SGDLS, CDR2 YYNGEE, per germline. Trimming shortened V by 4 bases and J by 4 bases, and 16 bases separated the two germline ends. This CDR3 has 15 amino acids. This CDR3 is CASSPFGMASDTQYF. Here the CDR3 DNA reads TGTGCCAGCAGCCCCTTTGGTATGGCCTCAGATACGCAGTATTTT.

The V call is TRBV9, the J call TRBJ1-1; possibly TRBD1 for D (5 bases). The length of the CDR3 is 14 residues. From germline, CDR1 is SGDLS and CDR2 YYNGEE. The germline V and J ends were trimmed by 0 bases and 1 base, with 7 bases remaining between them. CDR3 DNA: TGTGCCAGCAGCGTAGTCACAGGGAACACTGAAGCTTTCTTT. This codes for CASSVVTGNTEAFF.

This clone was counted a single time. V usage is TRBV5-6 and J usage is TRBJ2-5, with D tentatively TRBD2 (5 bases). V lost 2 bases and J 5 bases, leaving 13 bases between the germline ends. In germline, CDR1 is SGHDT, CDR2 YYEEEE. This CDR3 contains 14 residues. CDR3 in DNA: TGTGCCAGCAGCTTTGCGACGGGAAGGGAGACCCAGTACTTC. As protein: CASSFATGRETQYF.

The V and J genes are TRBV6-2 or TRBV6-3 and TRBJ2-3, with 12 bases aligning to TRBD2. The junction had 4 bases not matched to a gene; V was cut back by 6 bases and J by 3 bases. The CDR3 contains 15 residues. Germline V gene lookup returns CDR1 MNHEY and CDR2 SVGEGT. CDR3 nucleotide sequence: TGTGCCAGCAGCCGCGGGACTAGCGGGACAGATACGCAGTATTTT. Amino acid sequence: CASSRGTSGTDTQYF.

V gene TRBV19 combines with J gene TRBJ2-5; TRBD1 is a possible D gene (6 bases). In germline, CDR1 is LNHDA, CDR2 SQIVND (reference sequence). V was clipped by 1 base and J by 5 bases, with 20 bases between them. CDR3 length: 17 amino acids. Written as DNA, the CDR3 is TGTGCCAGTAGTATAGGATGGGGGCAGGGGATGACCGAGACCCAGTACTTC. As protein: CASSIGWGQGMTETQYF.

The chain joins TRBV5-1 to TRBJ1-2; TRBD1 agrees at 7 bases. This CDR3 is 11 amino acids long. Germline loops: CDR1 SGHRS, CDR2 YFSETQ. CDR3 amino acids: CVLLGDSGYTF. The CDR3 bases are TGCGTACTTCTGGGGGACAGTGGCTACACCTTC. Filled out from reference TRBV5-1 and TRBJ1-2, the complete variable domain reads KAGVTQTPRYLIKTRGQQVTLSCSPISGHRSVSWYQQTPGQGLQFLFEYFSETQRNKGNFPGRFSGRQFSNSRSEMNVSTLELGDSALYLCVLLGDSGYTFGSGTRLTVV.

This chain connects TRBV9 to TRBJ2-3; TRBD2 matches 7 bases. The germline gives CDR1 SGDLS, CDR2 YYNGEE. Trimming took 0 bases from V and 1 from J; bases not matched to a gene: 2. There are 15 residues in the CDR3. CDR3 protein: CASSVELAGTDTQYF. The CDR3 DNA reads as TGTGCCAGCAGCGTAGAGCTAGCGGGCACAGATACGCAGTATTTT.

The chain recombines TRBV30 with TRBJ2-3, with D unresolved. V lost 2 bases and J 1 base, leaving 13 bases between the germline ends. The CDR3 covers 15 residues. Germline lookup yields CDR1 GTSNPN and CDR2 SVGIG (reference sequence). CDR3 amino acids: CAWSFRLLGTDTQYF. In DNA, the CDR3 is TGTGCCTGGAGTTTTCGACTCCTGGGCACAGATACGCAGTATTTT.